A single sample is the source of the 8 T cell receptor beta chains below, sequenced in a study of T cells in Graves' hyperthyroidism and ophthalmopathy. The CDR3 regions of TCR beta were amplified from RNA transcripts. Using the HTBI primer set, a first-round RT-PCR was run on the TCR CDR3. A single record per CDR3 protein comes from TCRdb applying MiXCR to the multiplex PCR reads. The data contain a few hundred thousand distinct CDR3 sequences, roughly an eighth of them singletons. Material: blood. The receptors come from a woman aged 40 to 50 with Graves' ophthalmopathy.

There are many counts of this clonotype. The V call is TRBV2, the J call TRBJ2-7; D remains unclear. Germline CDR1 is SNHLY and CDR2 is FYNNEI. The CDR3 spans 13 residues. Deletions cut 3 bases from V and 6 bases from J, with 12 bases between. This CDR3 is CASSEFLWSEQYF. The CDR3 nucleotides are TGTGCCAGCAGTGAGTTCTTATGGTCCGAGCAGTACTTC.

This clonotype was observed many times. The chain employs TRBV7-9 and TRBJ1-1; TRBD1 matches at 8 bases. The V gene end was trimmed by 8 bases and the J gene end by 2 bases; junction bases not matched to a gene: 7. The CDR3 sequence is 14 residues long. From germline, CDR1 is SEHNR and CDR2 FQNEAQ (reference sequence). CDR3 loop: CASGRTGINTEAFF. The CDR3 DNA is TGTGCCAGCGGCCGGACAGGGATAAACACTGAAGCTTTCTTT.

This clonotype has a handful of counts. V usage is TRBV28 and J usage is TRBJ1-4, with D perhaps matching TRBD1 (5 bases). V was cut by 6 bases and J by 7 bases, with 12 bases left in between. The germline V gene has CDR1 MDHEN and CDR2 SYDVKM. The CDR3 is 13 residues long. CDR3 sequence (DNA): TGTGCCAGCAGACAGGTAACAGGTGAAAAACTGTTTTTT. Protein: CASRQVTGEKLFF.

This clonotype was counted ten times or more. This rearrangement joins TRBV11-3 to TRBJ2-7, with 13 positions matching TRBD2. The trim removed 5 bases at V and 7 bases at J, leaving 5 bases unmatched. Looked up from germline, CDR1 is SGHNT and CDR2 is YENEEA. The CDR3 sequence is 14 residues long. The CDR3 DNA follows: TGTGCCAGCAGCCCTCCGGGACTAGCGGGAGAGCAGTACTTC. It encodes CASSPPGLAGEQYF.

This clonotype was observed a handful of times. CDR3 region: CASSENRDGYGYTF. For the CDR3, the DNA is TGTGCCAGCAGCGAGAACAGGGATGGCTATGGCTACACCTTC. The chain is built from TRBV6-1 and TRBJ1-2, with D perhaps matching TRBD1 (6 bases). V lost 6 bases to trimming and J lost 4 bases, with 15 bases between them. Germline V lookup: CDR1 MNHNS, CDR2 SASEGT. The CDR3 sequence is 14 residues long.

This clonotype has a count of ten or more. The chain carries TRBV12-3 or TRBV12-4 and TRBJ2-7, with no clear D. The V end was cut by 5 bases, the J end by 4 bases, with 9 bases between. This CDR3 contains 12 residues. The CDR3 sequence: CASSPDTYEQYF. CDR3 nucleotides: TGTGCCAGCAGTCCAGACACGTACGAGCAGTACTTC.

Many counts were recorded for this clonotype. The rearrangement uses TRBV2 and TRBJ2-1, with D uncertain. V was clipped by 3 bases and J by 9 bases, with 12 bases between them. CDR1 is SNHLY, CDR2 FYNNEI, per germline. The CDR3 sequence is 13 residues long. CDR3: CASSDFPRSEQFF. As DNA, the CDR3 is TGTGCCAGCAGTGACTTCCCTAGAAGTGAGCAGTTCTTC.

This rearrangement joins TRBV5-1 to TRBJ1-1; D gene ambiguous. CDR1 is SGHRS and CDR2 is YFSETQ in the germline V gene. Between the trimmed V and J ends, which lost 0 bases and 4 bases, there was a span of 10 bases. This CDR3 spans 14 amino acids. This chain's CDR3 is CASSLDSRGTEAFF. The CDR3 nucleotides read TGCGCCAGCAGCTTGGACAGTCGCGGCACTGAAGCTTTCTTT.